Below, one T cell receptor beta chain is given with its context. Its antigen remains undetermined. No much larger clone exists at a distance of one base, and base qualities are not known. This entry comes from a study of T cell changes during pregnancy in multiple sclerosis (dated by TCRdb to about 2019). Context from the whole study: Changes in the T cell repertoire over the course of pregnancy were examined in this study in women with multiple sclerosis.

The protocol used for the library was the immunoSEQ multiplex PCR assay. The table was pulled from immuneACCESS by TCRdb, which kept in-frame rearrangements only. Such tables lose some clones; where checked, under half of the loss comes from unresolved V genes, and the rest has no known cause. For this sample there are roughly 70,000 clones; 85% to 95% appear just once. Of the sample, around 2.3% is held by the ten largest clones. Reading the germline V gene gives CDR1 LGHNT and CDR2 FRNRAP. Spanning cysteine to phenylalanine, the CDR3 consists of 20 amino acids. Just the 60-base CDR3 DNA is kept, in frame starting at base 1. Germline trimming amounts to 1 base on V and 2 bases on J, with 13 as the count of junction bases outside the gene matches.

This sample comprised peripheral blood, obtained before pregnancy. This TCR came from a female donor with multiple sclerosis, enrolled in a pregnancy study. The sequence joins TRBV12-5 to TRBJ2-1; the central 11 bases match TRBD1. The CDR3: CASGLATGTGGRRTYNEQFF. The DNA sequence is given as TGTGCTAGTGGTTTGGCTACCGGGACAGGGGGAAGACGAACCTACAATGAGCAGTTCTTC.